What follows are 10 T cell receptor beta chains derived from one specimen sequenced in a study of T cell responses to AZD1222 COVID-19 vaccine. TCRdb's copy holds only in-frame clones and misses some; the assay was immunoSEQ multiplex PCR. The top ten hold 1.7% of the sample, which has 140,000 or so clones, roughly 92% seen once. The input for sequencing was peripheral blood, taken on day 0 of AZD1222 vaccination. These receptors all come from an adult in good health.

The gene calls are TRBV27 and TRBJ2-7; D uncertain. CDR3 length: 13 residues. CDR1 is MNHEY, CDR2 SMNVEV, per germline (reference sequence). Trimming removed 6 bases at V and 3 bases at J, with 12 bases between. CDR3 region: CASSRGRNYEQYF. The CDR3 DNA reads as TGTGCCAGCAGCCGCGGACGTAACTACGAGCAGTACTTC.

The rearrangement links TRBV10-1 to TRBJ2-7; 9 bases agree with TRBD1. The CDR3 loop spans 14 amino acids. The V and J ends lost 3 bases and 3 bases, in that order; junction bases with no gene match: 3. CDR1 and CDR2 (germline): WNHNN, SYGVQD (reference sequence). The CDR3 nucleotides read TGCGCCAGCAGTGATGACAGGGGGATCTACGAGCAGTACTTC. It encodes CASSDDRGIYEQYF.

V usage is TRBV18 and J usage is TRBJ2-1, with TRBD2 identical over 9 bases. The V gene end was trimmed by 6 bases and the J gene end by 0 bases; junction bases not matched to a gene: 9. There are 17 residues in the CDR3. Per the germline V gene, CDR1 is KGHSH and CDR2 is LQKENI. The CDR3 nucleotides read TGTGCCAGCTCCCGCGGGGGGGCTTCTAGCTCCTACAATGAGCAGTTCTTC. Translation: CASSRGGASSSYNEQFF.

This clone appeared a few times. The chain links TRBV18 to TRBJ2-7; no clear D. Germline CDR1 reads KGHSH; CDR2 reads LQKENI. Trimming cost V 3 bases and J 5 bases, with 8 bases left between them. The CDR3 spans 12 residues. In DNA form, the CDR3 reads TGTGCCAGCTCACCCGCGGCCGACGAGCAGTACTTC. Its translation is CASSPAADEQYF. The entire variable domain, with the rest obtained from reference TRBV18 and TRBJ2-7, is as follows: NAGVMQNPRHLVRRRGQEARLRCSPMKGHSHVYWYRQLPEEGLKFMVYLQKENIIDESGMPKERFSAEFPKEGPSILRIQQVVRGDSAAYFCASSPAADEQYFGPGTRLTVT.

V and J are TRBV11-2 and TRBJ2-7, with 8 positions matching TRBD2. The CDR3 length is 15 residues. CDR1 and CDR2 (germline): SGHAT, FQNNGV. Trimming removed 5 bases from V and 4 bases from J; junction bases left unmatched: 10. The CDR3 loop is CASSDVAGFNYEQYF. For the CDR3, the DNA is TGTGCCAGCAGCGATGTAGCGGGATTTAATTACGAGCAGTACTTC. The full variable domain, rest sourced from reference TRBV11-2 and TRBJ2-7, is EAGVAQSPRYKIIEKRQSVAFWCNPISGHATLYWYQQILGQGPKLLIQFQNNGVVDDSQLPKDRFSAERLKGVDSTLKIQPAKLEDSAVYLCASSDVAGFNYEQYFGPGTRLTVT.

The rearrangement links TRBV13 to TRBJ2-1; TRBD1 matches at 12 bases. CDR3 length: 16 amino acids. CDR1 and CDR2 (germline): PRHDT, FYEKMQ (reference sequence). J lost 8 bases, V lost 6 bases, and 11 bases had no gene match. The CDR3 spells CASRLLGTGGGDEQFF. In DNA form, the CDR3 reads TGTGCCAGCAGACTCCTCGGGACAGGGGGCGGGGATGAGCAGTTCTTC.

The rearrangement joins TRBV19 to TRBJ1-2; a weak D match, TRBD1 (6 bases). With 8 bases removed from V and 4 bases from J, the gap between germline ends came to 17 bases. The CDR3 spans 14 residues. Germline values: CDR1 LNHDA, CDR2 SQIVND (reference sequence). As DNA, the CDR3 is TGTGCCAGTCGAAGGGGGGAGAAGAGCTATGGCTACACCTTC. This codes for CASRRGEKSYGYTF. Drawing the rest from reference TRBV19 and TRBJ1-2, the complete variable domain is DGGITQSPKYLFRKEGQNVTLSCEQNLNHDAMYWYRQDPGQGLRLIYYSQIVNDFQKGDIAEGYSVSREKKESFPLTVTSAQKNPTAFYLCASRRGEKSYGYTFGSGTRLTVV.

This clone turned up a few times. The chain carries TRBV10-1 and TRBJ2-7, with unresolved D. Germline loops: CDR1 WNHNN, CDR2 SYGVQD (reference sequence). V was cut by 2 bases and J by 1 base, with 3 bases left in between. The CDR3 is 12 residues long. The CDR3 DNA reads as TGCGCCAGCAGTGAGCTTTCCTACGAGCAGTACTTC. Its translation: CASSELSYEQYF.

This chain joins TRBV4-1 and TRBJ2-5; no firm D call. This CDR3 has 13 amino acids. CDR1 is MGHRA, CDR2 YSYEKL, per germline. Trimming pared 1 base from V and 4 bases from J, leaving 7 bases between. The CDR3 DNA is TGCGCCAGCAGCCAAGTTATAGGAGAGACCCAGTACTTC. Its protein is CASSQVIGETQYF.

The chain joins TRBV21-1 to TRBJ2-7; the DNA was not used to check the table's D call, TRBD1. TRBV21-1 represents a pseudogene. There are 14 residues in the CDR3. CDR3 region: CASSKTRDSNEQYF. For the CDR3, the DNA is TGTGCCAGCAGCAAAACCCGGGACAGTAACGAGCAGTACTTC.